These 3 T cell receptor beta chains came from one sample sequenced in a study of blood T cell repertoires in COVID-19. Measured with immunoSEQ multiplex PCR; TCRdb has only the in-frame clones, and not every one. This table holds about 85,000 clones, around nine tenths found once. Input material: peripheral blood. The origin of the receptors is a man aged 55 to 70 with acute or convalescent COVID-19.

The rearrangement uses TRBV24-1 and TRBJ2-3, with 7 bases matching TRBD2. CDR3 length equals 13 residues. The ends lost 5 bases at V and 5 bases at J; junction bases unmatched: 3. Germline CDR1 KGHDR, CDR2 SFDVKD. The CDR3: CATSGGGGDTQYF. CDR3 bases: TGTGCCACCAGTGGCGGGGGAGGAGATACGCAGTATTTT.

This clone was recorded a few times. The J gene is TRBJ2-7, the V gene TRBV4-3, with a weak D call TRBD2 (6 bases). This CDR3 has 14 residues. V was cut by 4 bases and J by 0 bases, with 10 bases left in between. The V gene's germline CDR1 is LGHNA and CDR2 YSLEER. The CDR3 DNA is TGCGCCAGCAGCCTTGGACTATCCTCCTACGAGCAGTACTTC. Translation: CASSLGLSSYEQYF.

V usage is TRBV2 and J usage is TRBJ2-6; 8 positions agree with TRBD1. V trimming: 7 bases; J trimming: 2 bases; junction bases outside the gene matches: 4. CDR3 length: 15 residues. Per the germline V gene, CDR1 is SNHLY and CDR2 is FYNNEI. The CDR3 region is CASIEQGAGANVLTF. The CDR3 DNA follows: TGTGCCAGCATCGAACAGGGGGCTGGGGCCAACGTCCTGACTTTC.